The 10 T cell receptor beta chains listed next were all sequenced from one sample in a study of cytomegalovirus exposure and HLA in healthy donors. The PCR made use of 60 Vbeta and 13 Jbeta primers. This table comes from immunoSEQ multiplex PCR, and its TCRdb copy is limited to in-frame clones, with some not included. The table lists tens of thousands of clones, less than 80% of them singletons. Source material: PBMCs. The source of these receptors is a man in his sixties in good health and CMV-seropositive.

This rearrangement joins TRBV11-2 to TRBJ2-7; 9 bases match TRBD1. V was pared by 5 bases and J by 0 bases, with 5 bases of the junction left unmatched. Germline V gene lookup returns CDR1 SGHAT and CDR2 FQNNGV. The CDR3 runs to 15 residues. CDR3 nucleotides: TGTGCCAGCAGCCCCCCGGGACAGGGCTCCTACGAGCAGTACTTC. Its protein product is CASSPPGQGSYEQYF.

This clone was seen a few times. The chain's CDR3 is CASSPQGDNQPQHF. CDR3 coding DNA: TGTGCCAGCAGTCCCCAGGGGGACAATCAGCCCCAGCATTTT. The V call is TRBV6-5, the J call TRBJ1-5, with 7 bases fitting TRBD1. With 5 bases clipped from V and 3 bases from J, the junction kept 4 bases outside the gene matches. CDR3 length: 14 amino acids. The germline V gene has CDR1 MNHEY and CDR2 SVGAGI.

The chain uses TRBV6-6 and TRBJ1-2; maybe TRBD1 (5 bases). This CDR3 comprises 13 residues. Germline CDR1 reads MNHNY; CDR2 reads SVGAGI (reference sequence). V lost 2 bases and J lost 7, with 11 bases in between. The CDR3 region has the DNA TGTGCCAGCAGTTACGGGCAGGGTGGTGGCTACACCTTC. It translates to CASSYGQGGGYTF.

Remarks on this clone: The sample carries other DNA sequences with the same CDR3. V gene TRBV4-1 combines with J gene TRBJ2-3; no firm D call. Germline lookup yields CDR1 MGHRA and CDR2 YSYEKL. Trimming removed 2 bases at V and 1 base at J, with 4 bases between. The CDR3 length is 13 residues. CDR3 amino acids: CASSQQGTDTQYF. DNA for the CDR3: TGCGCCAGCAGCCAACAGGGCACAGATACGCAGTATTTT.

V and J are TRBV5-6 and TRBJ2-7, with 10 positions matching TRBD2. Trimming cost V 9 bases and J 0 bases; bases outside gene matches: 6. This CDR3 contains 14 residues. In germline, CDR1 is SGHDT, CDR2 YYEEEE. CDR3 DNA: TGTGCCACCTCTAGCGGGAGTCCCTCCTACGAGCAGTACTTC. It specifies CATSSGSPSYEQYF.

V is TRBV5-1 and J is TRBJ1-1, with D perhaps TRBD1 (5 bases). Germline V lookup: CDR1 SGHRS, CDR2 YFSETQ. The ends were cut back, 0 bases at V and 4 bases at J, with 13 bases in the middle. This CDR3 contains 15 residues. The CDR3 region has the DNA TGCGCCAGCAGCTTGGGCCCAGGGCGAATCACTGAAGCTTTCTTT. Translating gives CASSLGPGRITEAFF.

V usage is TRBV11-2 and J usage is TRBJ1-2; 8 bases are a match to TRBD1. Germline trimming cut 2 bases from V and 1 base from J; bases unmatched to any gene: 0. CDR3 size: 14 residues. Germline V gene data show CDR1 as SGHAT and CDR2 as FQNNGV. This CDR3 is CASSLTGGNYGYTF. CDR3 nucleotides: TGTGCCAGCAGCTTAACAGGGGGTAACTATGGCTACACCTTC.

J is TRBJ1-6 and V is TRBV2; TRBD1 is a possible D gene (5 bases). Germline-derived CDR1 and CDR2 are SNHLY and FYNNEI. The CDR3 contains 13 residues. V lost 7 bases, J lost 14 bases, and 18 bases lay in between. CDR3 coding DNA: TGTGCCAGCACCGGACAAGCTCTCCCATCCCTCCACTTT. It codes for CASTGQALPSLHF.

The gene calls are TRBV10-2 and TRBJ1-2, with 9 positions matching TRBD1. Germline assignment: CDR1 WSHSY and CDR2 SAAADI. This CDR3 contains 16 residues. The junction had 13 bases not matched to a gene; V was cut back by 3 bases and J by 8 bases. The CDR3 spells CASSDYRDREGGGYTF. In nucleotides, the CDR3 is TGCGCCAGCAGTGACTACCGGGACAGGGAGGGAGGAGGCTACACCTTC.

The gene calls are TRBV7-2 and TRBJ2-7; D may be TRBD1 (5 bases). The CDR3 consists of 14 residues. The germline CDR1 and CDR2 sequences are SGHTA and FQGNSA. V was shortened by 5 bases and J by 2 bases, with 13 bases between the two germline ends. The CDR3, as DNA: TGTGCCAGCAGCGTAAGGGGCGTGGCCTACGAGCAGTACTTC. Translating gives CASSVRGVAYEQYF.